Shown below are 5 T cell receptor beta chains from a single sample sequenced in a study of molecular identifiers for immune sequencing clone quantification. TCRdb ran MiXCR on the PCR reads and lists one entry per CDR3 protein. The sample shows about 640,000 distinct CDR3 sequences, about 20% of them seen only once. The specimen sequenced was naive CD8+ T cells from blood, with Jurkat cell RNA spiked in. The subset is: FACS-sorted CD8+CD4-CCR7+CD45RA+ naive T cells. The receptors originated from a human donor in good health. Some libraries in this study had Jurkat cell RNA spiked in.

The table lists this clonotype with many counts. The J gene is TRBJ2-7, the V gene TRBV20-1; possible D gene TRBD2, 5 bases. V was pared by 0 bases and J by 4 bases, with 10 bases between. CDR1 and CDR2 from the germline V gene are DFQATT and SNEGSKA (reference sequence). The CDR3 is 13 residues long. The CDR3 spells CSAREDPGYEQYF. The CDR3 nucleotides read TGCAGTGCTAGAGAGGACCCGGGGTACGAGCAGTACTTC.

The table lists this clonotype with a count of one. The limits of the CDR3 on the DNA are not certain, so only TCRdb's listed CDR3 is given. The chain has TRBV24-1 and TRBJ2-2; the D segment call TRBD1 is taken from the table without a DNA check. Germline values: CDR1 KGHDR, CDR2 SFDVKD. The CDR3 length equals 16 residues, ends included. CDR3 sequence: CATSGKTGPTPGSCFF.

Comment on this clonotype: A much more abundant neighbour one base away suggests this may be a read error. The rearrangement joins TRBV5-3 to TRBJ1-5, with D possibly matching TRBD1 (6 bases). TRBV5-3 is sorted into the ORF group, with uncertain function. V dropped 8 bases and J dropped 5 bases, with 20 bases sitting between them. The CDR3 contains 15 residues. As DNA, the CDR3 is TGTGCCAGCGGCTTGGATCCAGGGGCGTATCAGCCCCAGCATTTT. Translation: CASGLDPGAYQPQHF.

The sample holds many counts of this clonotype. This rearrangement joins TRBV18 to TRBJ2-7; D may be TRBD2 (6 bases). The CDR3 consists of 15 residues. Germline CDR1 and CDR2: KGHSH and LQKENI. V was clipped by 6 bases and J by 2 bases, with 17 bases between them. The CDR3 loop reads CASSDHLGGAYEQYF. As DNA, the CDR3 is TGTGCCAGCTCCGACCACCTGGGGGGTGCCTACGAGCAGTACTTC.

Comments on this clonotype: A much larger clone lies one base from this, so it may be a read error. The chain has TRBV29-1 and TRBJ1-2, with TRBD1 as a possible D gene (5 bases). The length of the CDR3 is 13 residues. From germline, CDR1 is SQVTM and CDR2 ANQGSEA. V was clipped by 4 bases and J by 6 bases, with 15 bases between them. In DNA form, the CDR3 reads TGCAGCGTTGGGGTCCCGGGGGACCATGGCTACACCTTC. Protein sequence: CSVGVPGDHGYTF.